The clone carrying this T cell receptor beta chain was seen only a few times. The antigen is not known. The data were obtained in a study of cytomegalovirus exposure and HLA in healthy donors. CDR3 length equals 18 residues. The germline V gene encodes CDR1 SGDLS and CDR2 YYNGEE. V was cut by 0 bases and J by 8 bases, with 21 bases left in between. The PCR used 60 Vbeta and 13 Jbeta primers. Method: immunoSEQ multiplex PCR; TCRdb's copy keeps in-frame clones and lacks some. The repertoire holds under 150,000 clones, with 80% to 90% as singletons. General observations from the study: Fewer than 200 TCR beta chains were listed as cytomegalovirus-associated. TCR beta chains associated with HLA were, in a later analysis, more clonally expanded than equally common others.

The sequence was obtained from a man in his fifties or sixties in good health and CMV-seronegative. This chain connects TRBV9 to TRBJ1-6, with D possibly being TRBD1 (6 bases). Specimen: PBMCs. CDR3 DNA sequence: TGTGCCAGCAGCGTAGGGGCGCCTATACAGGGCACTGATTCACCCCTCCACTTT. This codes for CASSVGAPIQGTDSPLHF. Complete variable domain (other parts from reference TRBV9 and TRBJ1-6): DSGVTQTPKHLITATGQRVTLRCSPRSGDLSVYWYQQSLDQGLQFLIQYYNGEERAKGNILERFSAQQFPDLHSELNLSSLELGDSALYFCASSVGAPIQGTDSPLHFGNGTRLTVT.